The entry below gives a single T cell receptor (beta chain) sequence along with its context. These data are taken from a study of blood T cell repertoires in COVID-19. Profiled with immunoSEQ multiplex PCR; TCRdb holds only in-frame clones, not every one. Of approximately 170,000 clones listed, approximately 85% are singletons. Germline lookup yields CDR1 SQVTM and CDR2 ANQGSEA. This CDR3 has 12 residues. V lost 7 bases and J lost 3; bases outside the gene matches: 3. The sequence was collected from a man aged 80 or over with COVID-19, enrolled during active disease. Sequencing was performed on peripheral blood. The gene calls are TRBV29-1 and TRBJ1-2; 9 bases align to TRBD1. As DNA, the CDR3 is TGCAGCGCCCGGACAGGGGACTATGGCTACACCTTC. Translation gives CSARTGDYGYTF.